The text below deals with one TCR beta chain. Antigen unknown. This sample is drawn from a study of shared clonotypes between healthy human individuals. Findings and caveats of the study: In having few donors, the study represented limited genetic and exposure-history diversity.

Naive CD8 cells lacked CD45RO, underwent positive selection for CCR7 and left out terminally differentiated effector memory CD45RA+ cells. The CDR3 spans 16 residues. V was shortened by 6 bases and J by 6 bases, with 21 bases between the two germline ends. In germline, CDR1 is LNHDA, CDR2 SQIVND (reference sequence). Profiled with immunoSEQ multiplex PCR; TCRdb holds only in-frame clones, not every one. The sample shows roughly 2.1 million clones, roughly 91% of them seen only once. The clonotype was recovered from a man aged 18-30 years in good health. Some clones in this sample may be carry-over from other donors' samples. The V gene is TRBV19, the J gene TRBJ2-1; tentative D call: TRBD2 (6 bases). The sequenced sample was naive CD8+ T cells from PBMCs. This CDR3 is CASSDDTTSLSNEQFF. The CDR3, as DNA: TGTGCCAGTAGCGACGATACGACTAGTCTTTCCAATGAGCAGTTCTTC.